This entry lists 5 T cell receptor beta chains sequenced from one sample in a study of T cells in Graves' hyperthyroidism and ophthalmopathy. Amplified regions were TCR beta CDR3 sequences from RNA transcripts. Primed by the HTBI set, a first-round RT-PCR was run on the TCR CDR3. TCRdb called the multiplex PCR reads again in MiXCR, with one record for every CDR3 protein. The sample contains fewer than 200,000 distinct CDR3 sequences, 9.4% of which appear only once. The specimen sequenced was blood. The receptor set was obtained from a woman younger than 30 with Graves' hyperthyroidism that later progressed to Graves' ophthalmopathy.

This clonotype was seen at least ten times. CDR3 bases: TGTGCCAGCAGCCCACGGACAGGCCCCTACGAGCAGTACTTC. Residues: CASSPRTGPYEQYF. The V gene is TRBV7-9, the J gene TRBJ2-7, with TRBD1 matching over 7 bases. The germline V gene has CDR1 SEHNR and CDR2 FQNEAQ (reference sequence). The CDR3 is made up of 14 amino acids. V lost 5 bases and J lost 2; bases outside the gene matches: 6.

This clonotype has more than one count but fewer than ten. This chain connects TRBV5-1 to TRBJ2-1, with D perhaps being TRBD1 or TRBD2 (5 bases each). CDR3 length equals 13 residues. Germline V gives CDR1 SGHRS, CDR2 YFSETQ. The V and J ends lost 6 bases and 8 bases respectively, with 15 bases between them. CDR3: CASIRDEGYEQFF. CDR3 bases: TGCGCCAGCATACGGGACGAGGGGTATGAGCAGTTCTTC.

This chain links TRBV5-1 with TRBJ1-1; possibly TRBD1 for D (6 bases). V was cut by 3 bases and J by 0 bases, with 18 bases left in between. This CDR3 has 17 residues. From germline, CDR1 is SGHRS and CDR2 YFSETQ. The CDR3 is CASSSNKITGMNTEAFF. CDR3 DNA: TGCGCCAGCAGCTCAAATAAAATTACAGGGATGAACACTGAAGCTTTCTTT.

This rearrangement joins TRBV4-1 to TRBJ1-3, with unresolved D. The CDR3 length is 15 residues. The germline V gene has CDR1 MGHRA and CDR2 YSYEKL. V lost 0 bases, J lost 0 bases, and 6 bases lay in between. CDR3 region: CASSQDNGSGNTIYF. CDR3 DNA: TGCGCCAGCAGCCAAGATAACGGCTCTGGAAACACCATATATTTT.

This clonotype occurred many times. The chain recombines TRBV30 with TRBJ2-5, with TRBD1 as a possible D gene (5 bases). The CDR3 covers 13 residues. CDR1 GTSNPN and CDR2 SVGIG come from the germline V gene (reference sequence). Trimming took off 1 base at V and 2 bases at J, with 8 bases between the two ends. CDR3 nucleotide sequence: TGTGCCTGGAGTGGACAGTTACAAGAGACCCAGTACTTC. This codes for CAWSGQLQETQYF.